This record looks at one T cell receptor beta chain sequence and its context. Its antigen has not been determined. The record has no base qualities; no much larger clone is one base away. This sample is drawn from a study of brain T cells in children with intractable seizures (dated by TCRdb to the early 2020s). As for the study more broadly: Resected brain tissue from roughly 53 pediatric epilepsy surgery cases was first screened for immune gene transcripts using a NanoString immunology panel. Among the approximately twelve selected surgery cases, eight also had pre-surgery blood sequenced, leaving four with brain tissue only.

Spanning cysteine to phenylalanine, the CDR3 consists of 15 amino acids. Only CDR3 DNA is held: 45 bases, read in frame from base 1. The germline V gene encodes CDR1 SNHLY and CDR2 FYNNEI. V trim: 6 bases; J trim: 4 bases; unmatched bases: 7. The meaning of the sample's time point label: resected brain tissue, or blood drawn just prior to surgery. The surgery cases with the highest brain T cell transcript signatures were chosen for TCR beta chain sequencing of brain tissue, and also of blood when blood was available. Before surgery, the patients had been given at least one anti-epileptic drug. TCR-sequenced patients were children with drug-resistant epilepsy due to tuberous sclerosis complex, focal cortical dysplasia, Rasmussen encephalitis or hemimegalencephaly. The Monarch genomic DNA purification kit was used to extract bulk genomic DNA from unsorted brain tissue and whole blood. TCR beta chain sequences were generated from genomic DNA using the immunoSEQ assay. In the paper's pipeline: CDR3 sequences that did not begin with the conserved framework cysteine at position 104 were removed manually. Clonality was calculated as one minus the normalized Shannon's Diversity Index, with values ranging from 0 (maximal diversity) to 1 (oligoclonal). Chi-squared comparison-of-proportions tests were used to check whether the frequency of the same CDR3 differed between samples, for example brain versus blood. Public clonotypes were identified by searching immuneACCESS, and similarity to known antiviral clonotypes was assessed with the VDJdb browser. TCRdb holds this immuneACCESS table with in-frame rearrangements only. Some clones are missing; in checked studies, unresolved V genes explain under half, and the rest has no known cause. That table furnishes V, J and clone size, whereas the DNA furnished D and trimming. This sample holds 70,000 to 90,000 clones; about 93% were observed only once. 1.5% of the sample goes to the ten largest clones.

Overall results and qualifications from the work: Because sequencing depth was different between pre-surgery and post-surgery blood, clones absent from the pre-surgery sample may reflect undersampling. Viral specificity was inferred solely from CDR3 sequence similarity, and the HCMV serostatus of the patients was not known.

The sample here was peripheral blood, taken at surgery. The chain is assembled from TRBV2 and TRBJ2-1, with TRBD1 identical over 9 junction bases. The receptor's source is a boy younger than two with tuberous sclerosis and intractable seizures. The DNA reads TGTGCCAGCAGGCCCGACAGGGGGGAGTACAATGAGCAGTTCTTC. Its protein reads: CASRPDRGEYNEQFF.